These 20 T cell receptor beta chains share one sample of origin, sequenced in a study of T cells after yellow fever vaccination. From the 5' RACE reads, TCRdb called clonotypes with MiXCR, one entry per CDR3 protein. The sample contains approximately 340,000 distinct CDR3 sequences, about 9.5% of which appear only once. Sequencing was performed on PBMCs, taken on the day of the first yellow fever vaccination. The source is a man younger than 35 who received the YFV17D yellow fever vaccine.

The gene calls are TRBV12-3 or TRBV12-4 and TRBJ1-1; the match to TRBD1 covers 10 bases. This CDR3 has 14 residues. The V and J ends lost 7 bases and 6 bases, in that order; junction bases with no gene match: 8. CDR3 region: CASTGTGVFAEAFF. CDR3 DNA: TGTGCCAGCACCGGGACAGGGGTGTTCGCTGAAGCTTTCTTT.

The genes are TRBV29-1 and TRBJ2-1; 12 bases line up with TRBD1. V was clipped by 3 bases and J by 8 bases; unmatched bases: 11. Germline V lookup: CDR1 SQVTM, CDR2 ANQGSEA. The length of the CDR3 is 16 residues. Written as DNA, the CDR3 is TGCAGCGTTGAGACTCGACCCGGGACAGGGGGCGATGAGCAGTTCTTC. It translates to CSVETRPGTGGDEQFF.

This chain joins TRBV7-2 and TRBJ1-2; no clear D. Trimming shortened V by 3 bases and J by 4 bases, and 21 bases separated the two germline ends. This CDR3 comprises 17 residues. CDR1 and CDR2 from the germline V gene are SGHTA and FQGNSA. The CDR3 DNA sequence: TGTGCCAGCAGCTTGCAGGTGGTCGCCTGGGCAGCCTATGGCTACACCTTC. Protein: CASSLQVVAWAAYGYTF.

This clonotype was found a few times. The chain uses TRBV6-5 and TRBJ1-1; possible D gene TRBD1, 5 bases. The CDR3 is 13 residues long. The germline CDR1 and CDR2 sequences are MNHEY and SVGAGI. V was pared by 8 bases and J by 7 bases, with 17 bases between. The CDR3 bases are TGTGCCAGCGAAGCCGGGACGGGCATTGAAGCTTTCTTT. It codes for CASEAGTGIEAFF.

This clonotype was seen more than once but under ten times. The rearrangement links TRBV19 to TRBJ1-1; perhaps TRBD1 as D (5 bases). The V end was cut by 2 bases, the J end by 1 base, with 8 bases between. This CDR3 is 14 amino acids long. Germline V gene lookup returns CDR1 LNHDA and CDR2 SQIVND (reference sequence). The CDR3 sequence: CASSIPGGNTEAFF. As DNA, the CDR3 is TGTGCCAGTAGTATACCCGGGGGGAACACTGAAGCTTTCTTT.

The chain joins TRBV21-1 to TRBJ1-2; the tabulated D call, TRBD1, remains unverified against the DNA. TRBV21-1 is tagged as a pseudogene. The CDR3 contains 14 residues. This chain's CDR3 is CASSGTGSNYGYTF. The CDR3 bases are TGTGCCAGCAGTGGGACAGGGTCGAACTATGGCTACACCTTC.

V and J are TRBV9 and TRBJ2-7; weak D call: TRBD2 (5 bases). The germline V and J ends were trimmed by 0 bases and 7 bases, with 14 bases remaining between them. The CDR3 is 14 amino acids. Germline lookup yields CDR1 SGDLS and CDR2 YYNGEE. The CDR3 nucleotides are TGTGCCAGCAGCGTAGTGTCGGGGTCAGGAGAGCAGTACTTC. Amino acids: CASSVVSGSGEQYF.

The chain recombines TRBV5-1 with TRBJ2-2; TRBD1 matches at 7 bases. This CDR3 comprises 15 residues. CDR1 and CDR2 from the germline V gene are SGHRS and YFSETQ. V lost 3 bases, J lost 0 bases, and 2 bases stayed unmatched. DNA of the CDR3: TGCGCCAGCAGCTCACAGGGGACGAACACCGGGGAGCTGTTTTTT. It specifies CASSSQGTNTGELFF.

In its sample, this clonotype was seen a few times. The chain joins TRBV6-5 to TRBJ2-3; 7 bases are shared with TRBD1. Germline-derived CDR1 and CDR2 are MNHEY and SVGAGI. V gave up 2 bases and J gave up 5 bases; unmatched junction bases: 7. The CDR3 is made up of 15 amino acids. The CDR3 region is CASSYKGAGGDTQYF. CDR3 coding DNA: TGTGCCAGCAGTTACAAGGGGGCAGGGGGAGATACGCAGTATTTT.

There are many counts of this clonotype. The V and J genes are TRBV6-6 and TRBJ2-7; D uncertain. V was cut by 1 base and J by 5 bases, with 6 bases left in between. The CDR3 length is 12 residues. The germline gives CDR1 MNHNY, CDR2 SVGAGI (reference sequence). CDR3 nucleotide sequence: TGTGCCAGCAGTTACTTGTGGGACGAGCAGTACTTC. It is translated as CASSYLWDEQYF.

This clonotype has a handful of counts. The chain carries TRBV5-4 and TRBJ1-1; TRBD1 aligns across 8 bases. This CDR3 region has 13 residues. J lost 6 bases, V lost 2 bases, and 3 bases had no gene match. Per germline, CDR1 SGHNT and CDR2 YYREEE (reference sequence). Written as DNA, the CDR3 is TGTGCCAGCAGCTTACAGGGGGGATCTGAAGCTTTCTTT. As protein: CASSLQGGSEAFF.

In its sample, this clonotype was seen a few times. The chain has TRBV25-1 and TRBJ2-6; D is possibly TRBD1 (6 bases). The CDR3 has 15 amino acids. Germline CDR1 is MGHDK and CDR2 is SYGVNS. The V and J ends lost 6 bases and 2 bases respectively, with 11 bases between them. The CDR3 here is CASSHNRAGANVLTF. CDR3 nucleotides: TGTGCCAGCAGCCACAACAGGGCTGGGGCCAACGTCCTGACTTTC.

In its sample, this clonotype was seen a few times. The chain has TRBV9 and TRBJ1-6; tentatively, D is TRBD1 (5 bases). V lost 7 bases and J lost 7, with 18 bases in between. This CDR3 has 15 residues. Looked up from germline, CDR1 is SGDLS and CDR2 is YYNGEE. This CDR3 is CASHVGGSNNSPLHF. CDR3 in DNA: TGTGCCAGCCACGTGGGGGGGAGTAACAATTCACCCCTCCACTTT.

The chain links TRBV18 to TRBJ1-3; weak D call: TRBD1 (5 bases). Deletions cut 3 bases from V and 0 bases from J, with 9 bases between. The CDR3 is 15 amino acids. Germline V lookup: CDR1 KGHSH, CDR2 LQKENI. CDR3 region: CASSPDTRSGNTIYF. The CDR3 DNA sequence: TGTGCCAGCTCACCGGACACCCGCTCTGGAAACACCATATATTTT.

This clonotype has more than one count but fewer than ten. V and J are TRBV7-3 and TRBJ2-3; D is undetermined. Germline V CDR1 and CDR2: SGHTA, FQGTGA. The V end was cut by 5 bases, the J end by 6 bases, with 15 bases between. This CDR3 is built from 14 residues. The CDR3 DNA reads TGTGCCAGCAGCCCAGGTGGTGGTCGCGATACGCAGTATTTT. This gives the protein CASSPGGGRDTQYF.

This clonotype turned up a few times. The gene calls are TRBV4-3 and TRBJ2-3, with 9 bases aligning to TRBD1. The CDR3 consists of 18 residues. The ends lost 1 base at V and 2 bases at J; junction bases unmatched: 10. Germline CDR1 is LGHNA and CDR2 is YSLEER. The CDR3 here is CASSQGRGTGLTTDTQYF. The CDR3 DNA reads as TGCGCCAGCAGCCAAGGTAGAGGGACAGGGCTAACCACAGATACGCAGTATTTT.

This clonotype came up a few times. The chain has TRBV19 and TRBJ2-3, with 7 positions matching TRBD1. Germline V gene data show CDR1 as LNHDA and CDR2 as SQIVND (reference sequence). Trimming at V came to 4 bases and at J to 2 bases, leaving 3 bases not matched to a gene. This CDR3 comprises 14 residues. CDR3 nucleotides: TGTGCCAGTAGTAAGGGGGCGACCACAGATACGCAGTATTTT. It is translated as CASSKGATTDTQYF.

This clonotype has just a few counts. The chain is built from TRBV20-1 and TRBJ2-2; D is unclear. Trimming cost V 6 bases and J 10 bases, with 18 bases left between them. The germline CDR1 and CDR2 sequences are DFQATT and SNEGSKA (reference sequence). The CDR3 is 13 amino acids. CDR3 amino acids: CSALRRTSPELFF. Written as DNA, the CDR3 is TGCAGTGCGTTAAGAAGGACCTCCCCGGAGCTGTTTTTT.

This clonotype was counted only a few times. The rearrangement joins TRBV6-5 to TRBJ2-1, with D uncertain. Deletions cut 2 bases from V and 4 bases from J, with 12 bases between. Germline CDR1 MNHEY, CDR2 SVGAGI. The CDR3 consists of 15 residues. CDR3 sequence: CASSYTPLVYNEQFF. DNA for the CDR3: TGTGCCAGCAGTTACACACCCCTAGTTTACAATGAGCAGTTCTTC.

The genes are TRBV7-8 and TRBJ1-1; D might be TRBD1 (6 bases). The V gene's germline CDR1 is SGHVS and CDR2 FQNEAQ. V lost 5 bases, J lost 7 bases, and 17 bases lay in between. CDR3 length: 14 amino acids. CDR3 DNA: TGTGCCAGCAGCCCAGCGGCCGGACAGCTTGAAGCTTTCTTT. As protein: CASSPAAGQLEAFF.